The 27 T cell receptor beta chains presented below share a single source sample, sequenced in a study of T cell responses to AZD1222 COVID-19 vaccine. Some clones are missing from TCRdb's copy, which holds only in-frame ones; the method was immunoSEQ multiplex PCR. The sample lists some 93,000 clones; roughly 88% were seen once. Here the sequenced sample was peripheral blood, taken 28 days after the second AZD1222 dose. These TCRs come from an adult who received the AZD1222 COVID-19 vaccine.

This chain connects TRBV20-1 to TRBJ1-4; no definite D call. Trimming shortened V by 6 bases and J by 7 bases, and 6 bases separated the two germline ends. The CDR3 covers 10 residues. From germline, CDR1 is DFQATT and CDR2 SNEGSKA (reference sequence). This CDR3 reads CSAEGEKLFF. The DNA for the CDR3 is TGCAGTGCCGAGGGTGAAAAACTGTTTTTT.

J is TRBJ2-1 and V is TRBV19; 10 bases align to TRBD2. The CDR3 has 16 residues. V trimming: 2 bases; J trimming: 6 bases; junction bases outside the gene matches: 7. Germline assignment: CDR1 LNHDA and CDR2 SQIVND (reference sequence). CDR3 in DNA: TGTGCCAGTAGTATACAGGGAGCGGGAGGGTTCAATGAGCAGTTCTTC. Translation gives CASSIQGAGGFNEQFF. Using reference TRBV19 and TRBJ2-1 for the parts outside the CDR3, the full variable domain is DGGITQSPKYLFRKEGQNVTLSCEQNLNHDAMYWYRQDPGQGLRLIYYSQIVNDFQKGDIAEGYSVSREKKESFPLTVTSAQKNPTAFYLCASSIQGAGGFNEQFFGPGTRLTVL.

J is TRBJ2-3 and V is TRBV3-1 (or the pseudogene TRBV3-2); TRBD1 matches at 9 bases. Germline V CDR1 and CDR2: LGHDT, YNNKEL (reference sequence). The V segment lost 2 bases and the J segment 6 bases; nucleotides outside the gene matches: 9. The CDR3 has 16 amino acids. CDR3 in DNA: TGTGCCAGCAGCCAAAGGGGGACAGGGTTTAGGGATACGCAGTATTTT. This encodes CASSQRGTGFRDTQYF.

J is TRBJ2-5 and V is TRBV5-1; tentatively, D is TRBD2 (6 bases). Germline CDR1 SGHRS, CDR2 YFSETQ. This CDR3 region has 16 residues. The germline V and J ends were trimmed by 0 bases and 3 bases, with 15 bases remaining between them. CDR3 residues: CASSLAGRAGEETQYF. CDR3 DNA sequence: TGCGCCAGCAGCTTGGCCGGCAGAGCGGGTGAAGAGACCCAGTACTTC.

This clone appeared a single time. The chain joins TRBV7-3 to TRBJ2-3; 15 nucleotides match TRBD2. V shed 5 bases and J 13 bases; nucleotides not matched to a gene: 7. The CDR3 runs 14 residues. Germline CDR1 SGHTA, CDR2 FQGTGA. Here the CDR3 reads CASSPRTSGGAEYF. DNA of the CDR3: TGTGCCAGCAGCCCCAGGACTAGCGGGGGGGCCGAGTATTTT.

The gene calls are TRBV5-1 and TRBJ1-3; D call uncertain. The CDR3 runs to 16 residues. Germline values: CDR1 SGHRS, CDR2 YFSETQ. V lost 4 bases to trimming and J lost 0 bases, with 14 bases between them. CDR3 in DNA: TGCGCCAGCAGCCGCGCGGGGATAGACTCTGGAAACACCATATATTTT. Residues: CASSRAGIDSGNTIYF.

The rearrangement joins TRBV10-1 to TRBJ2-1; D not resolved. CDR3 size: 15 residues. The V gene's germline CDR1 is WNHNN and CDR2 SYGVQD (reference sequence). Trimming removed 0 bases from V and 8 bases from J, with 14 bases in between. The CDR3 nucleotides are TGCGCCAGCAGTGAGTCGAAGAAGTCTTGGGATGAGCAGTTCTTC. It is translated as CASSESKKSWDEQFF.

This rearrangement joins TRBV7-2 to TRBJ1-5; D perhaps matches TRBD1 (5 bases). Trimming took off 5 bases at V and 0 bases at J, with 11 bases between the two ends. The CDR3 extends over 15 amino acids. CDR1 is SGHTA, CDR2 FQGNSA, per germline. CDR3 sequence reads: CASSPGPYSNQPQHF. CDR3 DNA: TGTGCCAGCAGCCCGGGACCCTATAGCAATCAGCCCCAGCATTTT.

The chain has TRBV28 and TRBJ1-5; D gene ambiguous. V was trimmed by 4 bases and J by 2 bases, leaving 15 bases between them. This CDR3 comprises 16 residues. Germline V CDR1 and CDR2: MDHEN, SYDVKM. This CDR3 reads CASSSPSEGGNQPQHF. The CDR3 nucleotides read TGTGCCAGCAGTTCCCCCTCTGAGGGTGGCAATCAGCCCCAGCATTTT.

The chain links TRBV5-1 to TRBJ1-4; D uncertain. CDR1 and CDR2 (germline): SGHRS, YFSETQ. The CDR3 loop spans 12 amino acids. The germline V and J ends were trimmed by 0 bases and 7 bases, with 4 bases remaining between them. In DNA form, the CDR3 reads TGCGCCAGCAGCTTGGAAAGTGAAAAACTGTTTTTT. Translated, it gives CASSLESEKLFF.

CDR3 residues: CASSSDRELAEAFF. The CDR3 DNA reads as TGTGCCAGCAGCTCTGACAGGGAATTGGCTGAAGCTTTCTTT. The chain recombines TRBV7-8 with TRBJ1-1; TRBD1 aligns across 7 bases. CDR3 length equals 14 residues. Germline V CDR1 and CDR2: SGHVS, FQNEAQ. Germline trimming cut 4 bases from V and 6 bases from J; bases unmatched to any gene: 8. The full variable domain, completed using reference TRBV7-8 and TRBJ1-1, is GAGVSQSPRYKVAKRGQDVALRCDPISGHVSLFWYQQALGQGPEFLTYFQNEAQLDKSGLPSDRFFAERPEGSVSTLKIQRTQQEDSAVYLCASSSDRELAEAFFGQGTRLTVV.

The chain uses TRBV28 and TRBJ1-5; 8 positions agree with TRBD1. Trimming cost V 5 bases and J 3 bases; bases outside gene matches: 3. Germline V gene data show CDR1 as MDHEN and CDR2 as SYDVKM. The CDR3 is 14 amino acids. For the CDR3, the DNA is TGTGCCAGCAGTCGACAGGGGCCCAATCAGCCCCAGCATTTT. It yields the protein CASSRQGPNQPQHF. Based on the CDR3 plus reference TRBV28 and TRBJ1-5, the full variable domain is DVKVTQSSRYLVKRTGEKVFLECVQDMDHENMFWYRQDPGLGLRLIYFSYDVKMKEKGDIPEGYSVSREKKERFSLILESASTNQTSMYLCASSRQGPNQPQHFGDGTRLSIL.

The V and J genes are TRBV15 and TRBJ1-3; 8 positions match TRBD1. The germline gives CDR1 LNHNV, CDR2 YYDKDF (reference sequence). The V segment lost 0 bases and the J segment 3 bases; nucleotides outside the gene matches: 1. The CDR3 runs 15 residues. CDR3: CATSRDGTGGNTIYF. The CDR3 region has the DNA TGTGCCACCAGCAGAGACGGGACAGGTGGAAACACCATATATTTT.

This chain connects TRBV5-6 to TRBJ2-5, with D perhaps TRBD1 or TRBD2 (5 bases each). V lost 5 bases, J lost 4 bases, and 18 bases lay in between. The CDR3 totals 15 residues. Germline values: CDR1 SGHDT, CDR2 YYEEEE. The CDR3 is CASRLGPRGGETQYF. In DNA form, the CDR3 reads TGTGCCAGCAGACTGGGACCCCGTGGGGGAGAGACCCAGTACTTC.

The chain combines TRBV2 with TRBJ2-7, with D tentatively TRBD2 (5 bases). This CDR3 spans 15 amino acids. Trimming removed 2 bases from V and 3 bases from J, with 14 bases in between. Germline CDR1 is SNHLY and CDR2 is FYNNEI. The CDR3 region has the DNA TGTGCCAGCAGTGAACGGAGCGGACTCGGCTACGAGCAGTACTTC. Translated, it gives CASSERSGLGYEQYF.

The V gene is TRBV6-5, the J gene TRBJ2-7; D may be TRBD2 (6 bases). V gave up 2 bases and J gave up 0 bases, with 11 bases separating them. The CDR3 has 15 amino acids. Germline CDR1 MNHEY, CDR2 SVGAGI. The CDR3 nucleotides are TGTGCCAGCAGTTACCGGCGGGAAAACTCCTACGAGCAGTACTTC. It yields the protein CASSYRRENSYEQYF.

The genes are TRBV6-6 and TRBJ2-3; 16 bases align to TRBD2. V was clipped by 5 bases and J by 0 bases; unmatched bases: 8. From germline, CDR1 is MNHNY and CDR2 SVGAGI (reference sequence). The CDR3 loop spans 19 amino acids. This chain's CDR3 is CASSQGLAGGDGSTDTQYF. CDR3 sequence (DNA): TGTGCCAGCAGTCAGGGACTAGCGGGGGGGGATGGTAGCACAGATACGCAGTATTTT.

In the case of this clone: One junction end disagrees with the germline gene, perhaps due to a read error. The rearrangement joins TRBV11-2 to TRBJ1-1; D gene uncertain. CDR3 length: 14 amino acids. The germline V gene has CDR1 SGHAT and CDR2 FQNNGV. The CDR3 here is CASSLVPSGAETFF. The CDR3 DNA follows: TGTGCCAGCAGCTTAGTCCCCAGCGGAGCTGAAACTTTCTTT.

Here the CDR3 DNA reads TGCGCCAGCCGGGGGAGGGGGCAAATGAACACTGAAGCTTTCTTT. It encodes CASRGRGQMNTEAFF. This chain joins TRBV5-1 and TRBJ1-1, with 7 nucleotides matching TRBD1. V shed 7 bases, J shed 0 bases, and the junction held 9 bases outside the gene matches. The CDR3 sequence is 15 residues long. Germline V CDR1 and CDR2: SGHRS, YFSETQ.

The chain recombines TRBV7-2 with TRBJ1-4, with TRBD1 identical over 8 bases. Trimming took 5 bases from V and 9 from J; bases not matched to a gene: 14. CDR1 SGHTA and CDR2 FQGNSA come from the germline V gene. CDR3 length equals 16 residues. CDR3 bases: TGTGCCAGCAGCCCTTTGCGGGGGGCAGGGGGCCAAAAACTGTTTTTT. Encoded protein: CASSPLRGAGGQKLFF.

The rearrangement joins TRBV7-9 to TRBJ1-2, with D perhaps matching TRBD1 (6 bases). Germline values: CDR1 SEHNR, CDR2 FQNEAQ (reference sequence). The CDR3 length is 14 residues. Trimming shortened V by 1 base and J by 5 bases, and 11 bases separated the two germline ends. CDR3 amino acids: CASSLGPGQYGYTF. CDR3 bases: TGTGCCAGCAGCTTAGGCCCCGGACAGTATGGCTACACCTTC.

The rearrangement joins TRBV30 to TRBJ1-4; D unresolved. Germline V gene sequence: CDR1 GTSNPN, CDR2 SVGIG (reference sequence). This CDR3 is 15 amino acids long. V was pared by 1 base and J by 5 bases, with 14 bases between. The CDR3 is CAWSGLRAANEKLFF. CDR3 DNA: TGTGCCTGGAGTGGTCTTCGGGCAGCGAATGAAAAACTGTTTTTT.

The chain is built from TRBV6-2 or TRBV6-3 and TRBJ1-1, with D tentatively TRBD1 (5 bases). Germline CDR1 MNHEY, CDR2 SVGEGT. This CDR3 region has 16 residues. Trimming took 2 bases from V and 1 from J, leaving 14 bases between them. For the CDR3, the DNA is TGTGCCAGCAGTTACCGTGGGGCATCAAGGAACACTGAAGCTTTCTTT. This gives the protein CASSYRGASRNTEAFF.

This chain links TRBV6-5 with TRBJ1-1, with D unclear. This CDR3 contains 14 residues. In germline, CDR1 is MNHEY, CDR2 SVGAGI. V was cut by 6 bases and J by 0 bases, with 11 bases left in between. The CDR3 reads CASRSGSLNTEAFF. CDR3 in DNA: TGTGCCAGCAGATCGGGCAGTTTGAACACTGAAGCTTTCTTT.

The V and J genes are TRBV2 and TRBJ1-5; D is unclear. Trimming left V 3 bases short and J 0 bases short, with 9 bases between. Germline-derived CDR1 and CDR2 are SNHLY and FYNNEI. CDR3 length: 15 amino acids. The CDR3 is CASSDQLYSNQPQHF. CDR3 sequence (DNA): TGTGCCAGCAGTGACCAGCTATATAGCAATCAGCCCCAGCATTTT.

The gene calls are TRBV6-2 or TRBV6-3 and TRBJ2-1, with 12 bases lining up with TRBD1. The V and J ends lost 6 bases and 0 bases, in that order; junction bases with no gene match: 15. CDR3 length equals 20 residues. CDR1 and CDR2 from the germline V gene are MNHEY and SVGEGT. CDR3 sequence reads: CASSEQAGTGGAGSYNEQFF. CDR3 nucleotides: TGTGCCAGCAGCGAACAAGCCGGGACAGGGGGCGCGGGCTCCTACAATGAGCAGTTCTTC.

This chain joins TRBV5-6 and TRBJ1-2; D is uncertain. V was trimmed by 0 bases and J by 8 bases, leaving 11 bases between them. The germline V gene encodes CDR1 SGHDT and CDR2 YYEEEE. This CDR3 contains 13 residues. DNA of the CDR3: TGTGCCAGCAGCTTGGCCTTGGAGGGCGGCTACACCTTC. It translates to CASSLALEGGYTF.